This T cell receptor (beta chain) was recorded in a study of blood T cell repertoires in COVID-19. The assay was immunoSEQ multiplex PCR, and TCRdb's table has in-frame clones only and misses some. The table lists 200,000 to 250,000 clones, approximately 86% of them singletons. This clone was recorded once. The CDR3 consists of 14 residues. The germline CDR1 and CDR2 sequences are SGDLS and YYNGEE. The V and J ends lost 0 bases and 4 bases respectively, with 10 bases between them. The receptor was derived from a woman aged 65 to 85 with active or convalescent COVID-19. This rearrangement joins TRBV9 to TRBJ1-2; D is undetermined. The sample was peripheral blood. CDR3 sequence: CASSVAQALYGYTF. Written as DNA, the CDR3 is TGTGCCAGCAGCGTAGCTCAGGCCCTCTATGGCTACACCTTC.